The text below deals with one TCR beta chain. Its cognate antigen is unknown. Germline V gives CDR1 SNHLY, CDR2 FYNNEI. The CDR3 length is 13 residues. Losses at the gene ends were 6 bases for V and 2 bases for J; bases not matched to a gene: 1. This sample is part of a study of cytomegalovirus exposure and HLA in healthy donors. The PCR was carried out with 60 Vbeta primers and 13 Jbeta primers. Sequencing was performed with immunoSEQ multiplex PCR; in TCRdb, only in-frame clones are kept and a portion is missing. This sample's table has some 120,000 clones. Findings and caveats of the study: The study reported that TCR beta sequences accurately predicted HLA-A and HLA-B alleles in most subjects. It emerged from a later analysis that several of the most significant clusters appeared to be linked to common viral pathogens. Researchers catalogued under 200 TCR beta chains as cytomegalovirus-associated.

The clonotype comes from a middle-aged man in good health and CMV-seropositive. V is TRBV2 and J is TRBJ2-7; 10 bases agree with TRBD1. Material for sequencing was PBMCs. The CDR3 loop reads CASRGTGAYEQYF. The CDR3 bases are TGTGCCAGCAGGGGGACAGGGGCCTACGAGCAGTACTTC.